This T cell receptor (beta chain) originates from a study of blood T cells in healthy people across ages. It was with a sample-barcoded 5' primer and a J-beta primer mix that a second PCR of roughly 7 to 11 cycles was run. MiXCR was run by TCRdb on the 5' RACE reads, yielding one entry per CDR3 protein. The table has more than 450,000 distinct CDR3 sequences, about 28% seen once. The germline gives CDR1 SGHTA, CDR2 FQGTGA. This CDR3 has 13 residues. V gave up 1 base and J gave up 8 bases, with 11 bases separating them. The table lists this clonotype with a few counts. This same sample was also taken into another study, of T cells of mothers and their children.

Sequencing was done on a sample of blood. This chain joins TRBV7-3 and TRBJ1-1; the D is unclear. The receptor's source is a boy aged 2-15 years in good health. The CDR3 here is CASSLNAGGEAFF. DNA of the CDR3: TGTGCCAGCAGCTTAAACGCGGGAGGGGAAGCTTTCTTT.